A single sample gave rise to the 6 T cell receptor beta chains below, sequenced in a study of cytomegalovirus exposure and HLA in healthy donors. PCR involved 60 Vbeta and 13 Jbeta primers. Sequencing was performed with immunoSEQ multiplex PCR; in TCRdb, only in-frame clones are kept and a portion is missing. This table holds approximately 100,000 clones, 76% found once. What was sequenced was PBMCs. The receptors were sampled from a man aged 35 to 55 in good health and CMV-seronegative.

As for this clone: One junction end disagrees with the germline gene, perhaps due to a read error. The CDR3 here is CSSSRGQNTEAFF. The CDR3 DNA reads as TGTTCCAGCAGTCGAGGACAGAACACTGAAGCTTTCTTT. The gene calls are TRBV7-9 and TRBJ1-1; the D gene is possibly TRBD1 (5 bases). This CDR3 region has 13 residues. Per germline, CDR1 SEHNR and CDR2 FQNEAQ (reference sequence).

The chain uses TRBV7-8 and TRBJ1-2, with 7 bases aligning to TRBD1. CDR3 length: 17 residues. Germline loops: CDR1 SGHVS, CDR2 FQNEAQ. Trimming took 7 bases from V and 1 from J; bases not matched to a gene: 15. The CDR3 DNA reads TGTGCCAGCACCGACCTCGGGACAGCCTATCTTAACTATGGCTACACCTTC. This encodes CASTDLGTAYLNYGYTF.

This CDR3 reads CASRLLNTEAFF. The CDR3 DNA is TGTGCCAGCAGACTTCTGAACACTGAAGCTTTCTTT. The rearrangement links TRBV2 to TRBJ1-1; unclear D gene. The CDR3 is 12 amino acids. Trimming took off 6 bases at V and 0 bases at J, with 5 bases between the two ends. Germline values: CDR1 SNHLY, CDR2 FYNNEI.

V is TRBV7-6 and J is TRBJ2-1; 8 bases are shared with TRBD1. The CDR3 runs 15 residues. V lost 3 bases to trimming and J lost 5 bases; unmatched junction nucleotides: 6. Per the germline V gene, CDR1 is SGHVS and CDR2 is FNYEAQ. CDR3 nucleotide sequence: TGTGCCAGCAGCTTCCGGGACAGGAGTAACAATGAGCAGTTCTTC. This sequence encodes CASSFRDRSNNEQFF.

This chain joins TRBV18 and TRBJ1-1; D is possibly TRBD1 (6 bases). Trimming took off 4 bases at V and 2 bases at J, with 8 bases between the two ends. CDR1 and CDR2 (germline): KGHSH, LQKENI. The CDR3 is 13 amino acids. The CDR3 coding sequence is TGTGCCAGCTCACTGGACAGCAACACTGAAGCTTTCTTT. It encodes CASSLDSNTEAFF.

The chain links TRBV5-1 to TRBJ1-1, with 8 bases aligning to TRBD1. Germline loops: CDR1 SGHRS, CDR2 YFSETQ. The CDR3 is 15 residues long. The V gene end was trimmed by 2 bases and the J gene end by 3 bases; junction bases not matched to a gene: 6. CDR3 sequence reads: CASSFTGTGYTEAFF. The DNA of the CDR3 is TGCGCCAGCAGCTTCACCGGGACAGGATACACTGAAGCTTTCTTT.